Listed below are T cell receptor beta chains from one sample, sequenced in a study of esophageal squamous cell carcinoma under preoperative chemotherapy. TCRdb re-called the PCR reads with MiXCR, one entry per CDR3 protein. The sample lists tens of thousands of distinct CDR3 sequences; 40% to 60% were seen once. Sample collection occurred from a patient given preoperative chemotherapy. The source is a human donor with esophageal squamous cell carcinoma. The donor label of this sample is uncertain. The CDR3 runs from the conserved cysteine through the conserved F or W. A D gene is named only where the DNA matches it firmly. Clone size is given for some rows only: seen once, a few or many times, or a class if the clone is expanded.

V,J,D,size,length,CDR3,DNA
TRBV7-2,TRBJ2-1,TRBD2,NA,15,CASSSGRGGGNEQFF,TGTGCCAGCAGCTCTGGGCGGGGGGGGGGCAATGAGCAGTTCTTC
TRBV7-9,TRBJ2-1,TRBD2,NA,17,CASSGGAGGGTYNEQFF,TGTGCCAGCAGCGGGGGGGCGGGGGGGGGGACCTACAATGAGCAGTTCTTC
TRBV12-3/TRBV12-4,TRBJ2-3,NA,many,14,CASSLAGVPDTQYF,TGTGCCAGCAGTTTAGCGGGGGTCCCAGATACGCAGTATTTT
TRBV28,TRBJ2-3,NA,many,14,CASSHGGRTDTQYF,TGTGCCAGCAGTCACGGGGGGCGTACAGATACGCAGTATTTT
TRBV5-5,TRBJ1-2,TRBD1,NA,13,CASSKDRETGYTF,TGTGCCAGCAGCAAGGACAGGGAGACTGGCTACACCTTC
TRBV6-1,TRBJ2-7,TRBD2,many,17,CASSEEYLAGFNNEQYF,TGTGCCAGCAGTGAAGAGTACCTAGCGGGATTTAACAATGAGCAGTACTTC
TRBV7-3,TRBJ2-6,TRBD2,many,19,CASSLGLAGGPSGANVLTF,TGTGCCAGCAGCTTGGGCCTAGCGGGGGGCCCCTCTGGGGCCAACGTCCTGACTTTC
TRBV7-8,TRBJ2-3,NA,NA,16,CASRDKGGGDTDTQYF,TGTGCCAGCAGGGACAAGGGGGGGGGTGACACAGATACCCAGTACTTT
TRBV11-1,TRBJ2-5,TRBD2,many,15,CASSRTSGDGETQYF,TGTGCCAGCAGCCGGACTAGCGGGGATGGAGAGACCCAGTACTTC
TRBV15,TRBJ1-5,NA,NA,13,CATSRALREPQHF,TGTGCCACCAGCAGAGCCCTCCGCGAGCCCCAGCATTTT